This passage covers 30 T cell receptor beta chains from one sample sequenced in a study of human T cells and chemical hapten exposure. Time point reported: pre-sensitization, week 0. Treatment here: therapeutic diphenylcyclopropenone sensitization with weekly scalp DPC. Using its own MiXCR run on the RACE reads, TCRdb lists one record per CDR3 protein. The data contain about 350,000 distinct CDR3 sequences, around 5.5% of them singletons. Sequenced material: whole blood, taken in connection with sensitization to the hapten diphenylcyclopropenone (DPC). These receptors came from a woman in her late teens or twenties with alopecia areata. Some clones in this sample may be carry-over from other donors' samples.

This clonotype has at least ten counts. The CDR3 sequence: CASSYSTGSPLHF. The CDR3 nucleotides read TGTGCCAGCAGTTACTCGACGGGTTCACCCCTCCACTTT. This chain uses TRBV6-5 with TRBJ1-6; D remains unclear. Per germline, CDR1 MNHEY and CDR2 SVGAGI. Deletions cut 0 bases from V and 9 bases from J, with 6 bases between. The CDR3 is made up of 13 amino acids.

This clonotype has only a few counts. This CDR3 reads CATSQPPQTGYTF. CDR3 DNA sequence: TGTGCCACCAGTCAGCCACCGCAGACTGGCTACACCTTC. This sequence joins TRBV24-1 and TRBJ1-2; D is ambiguous. From germline, CDR1 is KGHDR and CDR2 SFDVKD. This CDR3 comprises 13 residues. Trimming stripped 6 bases from V and 7 bases from J, with 14 bases between.

In this sample, this clonotype turned up a few times. The DNA for the CDR3 is TGTGCCAGCAGCTTATCCCCAATGTTCTATGGCTACACCTTC. It specifies CASSLSPMFYGYTF. This chain links TRBV7-8 with TRBJ1-2; D is ambiguous. Germline CDR1 and CDR2: SGHVS and FQNEAQ. The length of the CDR3 is 14 residues. The germline V and J ends were trimmed by 2 bases and 4 bases, with 11 bases remaining between them.

Details on this clonotype: At one end the junction does not follow the germline gene, possibly because of a read error. The chain is built from TRBV12-3 or TRBV12-4 and TRBJ2-1; D not resolved. This CDR3 is built from 13 residues. The CDR3 loop reads CASSRQVYNEHFF. CDR3 DNA: TGTGCCAGCAGTCGGCAGGTTTACAATGAGCATTTCTTC.

In its sample, this clonotype was seen a few times. The chain couples TRBV6-5 to TRBJ2-6; possible D gene TRBD1, 6 bases. Between the trimmed V and J ends, which lost 10 bases and 0 bases, there was a span of 19 bases. This CDR3 contains 17 residues. Germline CDR1 is MNHEY and CDR2 is SVGAGI. CDR3 bases: TGTGCCACCGCTTTGGCAGGGGCCTTCTCTGGGGCCAACGTCCTGACTTTC. Amino acids: CATALAGAFSGANVLTF.

The chain employs TRBV18 and TRBJ1-5, with D perhaps TRBD1 (5 bases). The V and J ends lost 3 bases and 3 bases respectively, with 6 bases between them. The CDR3 runs 13 residues. Germline V gene data show CDR1 as KGHSH and CDR2 as LQKENI. CDR3 in amino acids: CASSPRVNQPQHF. DNA of the CDR3: TGTGCCAGCTCACCCAGGGTCAATCAGCCCCAGCATTTT.

V is TRBV11-2 and J is TRBJ1-5; D is unclear. This CDR3 comprises 14 residues. Germline V gives CDR1 SGHAT, CDR2 FQNNGV. V lost 0 bases and J 5 bases, leaving 8 bases between the germline ends. CDR3 in amino acids: CASSLDPGYQPQHF. The CDR3 nucleotides read TGTGCCAGCAGCTTAGATCCGGGTTATCAGCCCCAGCATTTT.

J is TRBJ2-5 and V is TRBV18; TRBD2 agrees at 10 bases. After removal of 3 bases from V and 0 bases from J, the junction contained 1 base not matched to a gene. This CDR3 is built from 15 residues. CDR1 and CDR2 (germline): KGHSH, LQKENI. Written as DNA, the CDR3 is TGTGCCAGCTCACCTAGCGGGGGGAACCAAGAGACCCAGTACTTC. Protein: CASSPSGGNQETQYF.

This clonotype has a handful of counts. The chain is built from TRBV9 and TRBJ2-5; the D gene is possibly TRBD2 (5 bases). Trimming took 0 bases from V and 4 from J, leaving 10 bases between them. This CDR3 comprises 14 residues. Germline V gene lookup returns CDR1 SGDLS and CDR2 YYNGEE. Here the CDR3 reads CASSVGPSRETQYF. The CDR3 DNA reads TGTGCCAGCAGCGTAGGACCTAGCAGAGAGACCCAGTACTTC.

Many counts were recorded for this clonotype. The chain is built from TRBV28 and TRBJ2-7; 8 nucleotides agree with TRBD1. The CDR3 is 13 amino acids. V trimming: 2 bases; J trimming: 4 bases; junction bases outside the gene matches: 1. CDR1 and CDR2 from the germline V gene are MDHEN and SYDVKM. The CDR3 here is CASSLNRGYEQYF. The CDR3 nucleotides read TGTGCCAGCAGTTTAAACAGGGGGTACGAGCAGTACTTC.

This clonotype was seen many times. V usage is TRBV27 and J usage is TRBJ1-5; 8 bases align to TRBD1. The CDR3 is made up of 15 amino acids. With 8 bases clipped from V and 4 bases from J, the junction kept 10 bases outside the gene matches. CDR1 is MNHEY and CDR2 is SMNVEV in the germline V gene (reference sequence). For the CDR3, the DNA is TGTGCCAGCCCTTACGGACAGGGAGGGAATCAGCCCCAGCATTTT. Protein product: CASPYGQGGNQPQHF.

This clonotype has only a few counts. The chain employs TRBV6-6 and TRBJ1-5; 9 bases agree with TRBD1. CDR3 length: 17 amino acids. V lost 5 bases to trimming and J lost 1 base; unmatched junction nucleotides: 9. CDR1 is MNHNY, CDR2 SVGAGI, per germline (reference sequence). CDR3 in DNA: TGTGCCAGCAGTAATCCGGGACAGGGCGGGAGCAATCAGCCCCAGCATTTT. It translates to CASSNPGQGGSNQPQHF.

This clonotype was counted a few times. The V call is TRBV20-1, the J call TRBJ2-6; the D gene could be TRBD1 or TRBD2 (7 bases each). The V end was cut by 0 bases, the J end by 0 bases, with 21 bases between. There are 20 residues in the CDR3. Germline CDR1 reads DFQATT; CDR2 reads SNEGSKA (reference sequence). The DNA for the CDR3 is TGCAGTGCTAGAGATCTACGAGTTGCGGGGGACAGCTCTGGGGCCAACGTCCTGACTTTC. Translation gives CSARDLRVAGDSSGANVLTF.

In this sample, this clonotype turned up many times. The chain recombines TRBV2 with TRBJ2-7; 8 nucleotides align to TRBD1. Germline trimming cut 2 bases from V and 7 bases from J; bases unmatched to any gene: 10. Germline CDR1 reads SNHLY; CDR2 reads FYNNEI. This CDR3 is 15 amino acids long. In DNA form, the CDR3 reads TGTGCCAGCAGTGAAAACAGGGGCAGGACAGGGGAGCAGTACTTC. Protein sequence: CASSENRGRTGEQYF.

At least ten counts were recorded for this clonotype. This chain's CDR3 is CASSQGGNNQPQHF. In DNA, the CDR3 is TGTGCCAGCAGCCAAGGAGGGAACAATCAGCCCCAGCATTTT. The chain has TRBV3-1 and TRBJ1-5; D is unresolved. Trimming pared 1 base from V and 3 bases from J, leaving 7 bases between. CDR3 length: 14 amino acids. Germline lookup yields CDR1 LGHDT and CDR2 YNNKEL (reference sequence).

As to this clonotype: This may stem from a read error, because a much larger clone lies one nucleotide away. The CDR3 DNA reads as TGTGCCAGCCACAGGGGGTACCAAGAGACCCAGTACTTC. Protein: CASHRGYQETQYF. The rearrangement joins TRBV6-5 to TRBJ2-5; 8 nucleotides match TRBD1. The CDR3 is 13 residues long. Per the germline V gene, CDR1 is MNHEY and CDR2 is SVGAGI. J lost 0 bases, V lost 8 bases, and 2 bases had no gene match.

This clonotype was counted between two and nine times. This sequence joins TRBV20-1 and TRBJ2-7; 9 bases fit TRBD1. The germline V gene has CDR1 DFQATT and CDR2 SNEGSKA (reference sequence). This CDR3 has 13 amino acids. V shed 5 bases, J shed 2 bases, and the junction held 4 bases outside the gene matches. The CDR3 DNA is TGCAGTGCTGGGGACAGGGACACCTACGAGCAGTACTTC. As protein: CSAGDRDTYEQYF.

This clonotype has a count of ten or more. The V gene is TRBV11-2, the J gene TRBJ2-7; 8 bases are shared with TRBD2. J gave up 2 bases and V 5 bases, and 11 bases lay outside the gene matches. The CDR3 has 16 amino acids. From germline, CDR1 is SGHAT and CDR2 FQNNGV. The CDR3 loop reads CASSPISRGDTYEQYF. Here the CDR3 DNA reads TGTGCCAGCAGCCCTATCTCGCGGGGGGATACCTACGAGCAGTACTTC. The whole variable domain, remainder taken from reference TRBV11-2 and TRBJ2-7, is EAGVAQSPRYKIIEKRQSVAFWCNPISGHATLYWYQQILGQGPKLLIQFQNNGVVDDSQLPKDRFSAERLKGVDSTLKIQPAKLEDSAVYLCASSPISRGDTYEQYFGPGTRLTVT.

This clonotype has at least ten counts. V is TRBV2 and J is TRBJ1-1; 10 positions match TRBD1. The trim removed 4 bases at V and 1 base at J, leaving 3 bases unmatched. The CDR3 loop spans 15 amino acids. Germline lookup yields CDR1 SNHLY and CDR2 FYNNEI. CDR3 sequence: CASSGGQGTNTEAFF. The CDR3 bases are TGTGCCAGCAGTGGGGGACAGGGGACGAACACTGAAGCTTTCTTT.

Many counts were recorded for this clonotype. The CDR3 loop reads CASSTRGTYGYTF. In DNA, the CDR3 is TGTGCCAGCTCAACCCGGGGAACCTATGGCTACACCTTC. The chain employs TRBV6-5 and TRBJ1-2; D gene unclear. CDR1 and CDR2 from the germline V gene are MNHEY and SVGAGI. CDR3 size: 13 residues. V lost 8 bases and J lost 4, with 14 bases in between.

This clonotype was counted at least ten times. The gene calls are TRBV12-3 or TRBV12-4 and TRBJ2-3; D is undetermined. There are 16 residues in the CDR3. Trimming removed 6 bases at V and 3 bases at J, with 19 bases between. The CDR3 sequence: CASRPPSAGLTDTQYF. The CDR3 DNA reads as TGTGCCAGCAGACCGCCCTCGGCAGGTCTTACAGATACGCAGTATTTT.

This clonotype was seen a few times. The V and J genes are TRBV4-3 and TRBJ2-7; maybe TRBD2 (6 bases). The CDR3 has 16 residues. CDR1 is LGHNA, CDR2 YSLEER, per germline. V lost 0 bases and J lost 4, with 16 bases in between. This CDR3 is CASSQDAETSIYEQYF. CDR3 bases: TGCGCCAGCAGCCAAGATGCCGAGACTAGTATTTACGAGCAGTACTTC.

The chain joins TRBV5-1 to TRBJ1-1; 8 bases are shared with TRBD1. This CDR3 is built from 13 residues. Germline CDR1 is SGHRS and CDR2 is YFSETQ. Trimming at V came to 6 bases and at J to 3 bases, leaving 4 bases not matched to a gene. The CDR3 DNA reads as TGCGCCAGCAAGCAGGGGGCTGACACTGAAGCTTTCTTT. Its protein product is CASKQGADTEAFF.

This clonotype was seen only a few times. This chain connects TRBV20-1 to TRBJ2-3, with D maybe TRBD2 (5 bases). The CDR3 is 13 residues long. The V gene's germline CDR1 is DFQATT and CDR2 SNEGSKA (reference sequence). V was pared by 5 bases and J by 4 bases, with 13 bases between. The CDR3 region is CSARRSEADTQYF. The CDR3 DNA follows: TGCAGTGCTCGAAGGTCGGAGGCAGATACGCAGTATTTT.

This clonotype has at least ten counts. The chain uses TRBV15 and TRBJ2-3; TRBD2 matches at 14 bases. Germline V gene sequence: CDR1 LNHNV, CDR2 YYDKDF (reference sequence). Germline trimming cut 2 bases from V and 4 bases from J; bases unmatched to any gene: 8. The CDR3 is 18 amino acids. Written as DNA, the CDR3 is TGTGCCACCAGCAGATTAAGTCCGGGACTAGCGGGGGCAGATACGCAGTATTTT. This translates into CATSRLSPGLAGADTQYF.

The rearrangement links TRBV5-6 to TRBJ1-5, with TRBD1 identical over 11 bases. CDR3 size: 15 residues. Germline trimming cut 4 bases from V and 5 bases from J; bases unmatched to any gene: 5. The germline V gene encodes CDR1 SGHDT and CDR2 YYEEEE. The CDR3 reads CASSLDRGRDQPQHF. In DNA form, the CDR3 reads TGTGCCAGCAGCCTGGACAGGGGGCGCGATCAGCCCCAGCATTTT.

This clonotype has a count of ten or more. The J gene is TRBJ2-4, the V gene TRBV6-6, with D possibly TRBD1 on 6 matching bases. The V end was cut by 7 bases, the J end by 6 bases, with 25 bases between. CDR1 MNHNY and CDR2 SVGAGI come from the germline V gene (reference sequence). The CDR3 consists of 17 residues. The CDR3 DNA sequence: TGTGCCAGCACCCTGACCGGAGGTGGGGGCCCTGGAAACATTCAGTACTTC. It encodes CASTLTGGGGPGNIQYF.

There are a few counts of this clonotype. The gene calls are TRBV4-2 and TRBJ1-3; D not resolved. The CDR3 has 15 residues. Germline V gives CDR1 LGHNA, CDR2 YNFKEQ. V lost 4 bases, J lost 4 bases, and 14 bases lay in between. In nucleotides, the CDR3 is TGTGCCAGCAGCCGGACGTGGGGTGACGGAAACACCATATATTTT. It yields the protein CASSRTWGDGNTIYF.

CDR3 nucleotides: TGTGCCAGCTCTGAAGGACAGGGGGACTACAATGAGCAGTTCTTC. Translated, it gives CASSEGQGDYNEQFF. The chain joins TRBV18 to TRBJ2-1, with 10 bases matching TRBD1. The CDR3 loop spans 15 amino acids. J lost 3 bases, V lost 6 bases, and 5 bases had no gene match. Germline assignment: CDR1 KGHSH and CDR2 LQKENI.

The rearrangement links TRBV9 to TRBJ2-5; 9 bases fit TRBD1. Losses at the gene ends were 2 bases for V and 2 bases for J; bases not matched to a gene: 4. The V gene's germline CDR1 is SGDLS and CDR2 YYNGEE. The CDR3 consists of 15 residues. The CDR3 spells CASSVGQGLQETQYF. In DNA, the CDR3 is TGTGCCAGCAGCGTGGGACAGGGACTTCAAGAGACCCAGTACTTC. The full variable domain, in which reference TRBV9 and TRBJ2-5 provide the parts outside the CDR3, is DSGVTQTPKHLITATGQRVTLRCSPRSGDLSVYWYQQSLDQGLQFLIQYYNGEERAKGNILERFSAQQFPDLHSELNLSSLELGDSALYFCASSVGQGLQETQYFGPGTRLLVL.